Below are 15 T cell receptor beta chains sequenced from a single sample in a study of shared clonotypes between healthy human individuals. TCRdb keeps only in-frame clones here, not all; method: immunoSEQ multiplex PCR. Among around 2,000,000 clones listed, roughly 95% were seen once. The sample comprised naive CD4+ T cells sorted from blood. Subset in this sample: CD45RA+ positively selected. These receptors were obtained from a man aged 18 to 30 in good health.

As to this clone: The sample carries other DNA sequences with the same CDR3. V and J are TRBV28 and TRBJ2-5, with 7 bases aligning to TRBD2. The CDR3 contains 12 residues. Germline V lookup: CDR1 MDHEN, CDR2 SYDVKM. The trim removed 5 bases at V and 5 bases at J, leaving 2 bases unmatched. The CDR3 sequence: CASSGGGETQYF. CDR3 in DNA: TGTGCCAGCAGTGGGGGAGGGGAGACCCAGTACTTC.

CDR3 nucleotide sequence: TGTGCCAAGGGGTCTTCGGATACGCAGTATTTT. This codes for CAKGSSDTQYF. The J gene is TRBJ2-3, the V gene TRBV30, with D perhaps TRBD1 (5 bases). The ends were cut back, 8 bases at V and 6 bases at J, with 12 bases in the middle. Germline assignment: CDR1 GTSNPN and CDR2 SVGIG (reference sequence). This CDR3 comprises 11 residues. The variable domain in full, completed from reference TRBV30 and TRBJ2-3, reads SQTIHQWPATLVQPVGSPLSLECTVEGTSNPNLYWYRQAAGRGLQLLFYSVGIGQISSEVPQNLSASRPQDRQFILSSKKLLLSDSGFYLCAKGSSDTQYFGPGTRLTVL.

The chain recombines TRBV30 with TRBJ2-1, with TRBD1 matching over 8 bases. The V and J ends lost 6 bases and 5 bases, in that order; junction bases with no gene match: 9. Germline V CDR1 and CDR2: GTSNPN, SVGIG (reference sequence). The CDR3 is 14 residues long. CDR3 amino acids: CACAWGQADNEQFF. In DNA form, the CDR3 reads TGTGCCTGCGCGTGGGGACAGGCAGACAATGAGCAGTTCTTC.

This chain links TRBV19 with TRBJ1-2; unclear D gene. This CDR3 spans 16 amino acids. Germline CDR1 LNHDA, CDR2 SQIVND (reference sequence). Trimming took off 3 bases at V and 2 bases at J, with 16 bases between the two ends. CDR3 in DNA: TGTGCCAGTAGTATGGGCACAGTTGGTAGGAACTATGGCTACACCTTC. It encodes CASSMGTVGRNYGYTF.

The rearrangement uses TRBV28 and TRBJ1-5; D gene uncertain. CDR1 and CDR2 (germline): MDHEN, SYDVKM. The CDR3 sequence is 15 residues long. V gave up 3 bases and J gave up 0 bases, with 9 bases separating them. The CDR3 DNA reads as TGTGCCAGCAGTTTGCTTGGTACTAGCAATCAGCCCCAGCATTTT. Its protein is CASSLLGTSNQPQHF.

This chain joins TRBV5-6 and TRBJ2-7; 7 positions match TRBD2. Germline CDR1 SGHDT, CDR2 YYEEEE. This CDR3 region has 16 residues. V trimming: 2 bases; J trimming: 4 bases; junction bases outside the gene matches: 12. The CDR3 coding sequence is TGTGCCAGCAGCTTCCTCGGCCAGGGAGGGCAGTACGAGCAGTACTTC. Amino acids: CASSFLGQGGQYEQYF.

The chain carries TRBV5-8 and TRBJ2-4; 11 positions match TRBD1. This CDR3 is 18 amino acids long. Trimming cost V 2 bases and J 0 bases; bases outside gene matches: 7. The germline gives CDR1 SGHTS, CDR2 YDEGEE. CDR3 region: CASSLRGQGGLAKNIQYF. The DNA of the CDR3 is TGTGCCAGCAGCTTAAGGGGACAGGGGGGACTAGCCAAAAACATTCAGTACTTC.

V usage is TRBV25-1 and J usage is TRBJ2-3; 9 positions agree with TRBD2. The ends lost 4 bases at V and 2 bases at J; junction bases unmatched: 7. The CDR3 has 16 residues. Germline values: CDR1 MGHDK, CDR2 SYGVNS. CDR3 amino acids: CASSGGASGTTDTQYF. The CDR3 region has the DNA TGTGCCAGCAGTGGAGGGGCTAGCGGGACCACAGATACGCAGTATTTT. Full variable domain (rest looked up from reference TRBV25-1 and TRBJ2-3): EADIYQTPRYLVIGTGKKITLECSQTMGHDKMYWYQQDPGMELHLIHYSYGVNSTEKGDLSSESTVSRIRTEHFPLTLESARPSHTSQYLCASSGGASGTTDTQYFGPGTRLTVL.

V gene TRBV28 combines with J gene TRBJ1-5; TRBD1 agrees at 9 bases. CDR3 size: 15 residues. J was trimmed by 2 bases and V by 5 bases; bases with no gene match: 4. In germline, CDR1 is MDHEN, CDR2 SYDVKM. CDR3 region: CASSPRQGGNQPQHF. CDR3 nucleotide sequence: TGTGCCAGCAGTCCCAGACAGGGGGGCAATCAGCCCCAGCATTTT.

This chain connects TRBV27 to TRBJ1-6; 7 nucleotides align to TRBD1. CDR1 MNHEY and CDR2 SMNVEV come from the germline V gene (reference sequence). Germline trimming cut 0 bases from V and 8 bases from J; bases unmatched to any gene: 7. The CDR3 length is 16 residues. CDR3 DNA sequence: TGTGCCAGCAGTTTATCCCTGACAGGGAGTTATTCACCCCTCCACTTT. It translates to CASSLSLTGSYSPLHF.

Worth noting for this clone: This CDR3 is also generated by other DNA sequences in the sample. The genes are TRBV4-3 and TRBJ1-2; TRBD1 matches 7 bases. Germline CDR1 reads LGHNA; CDR2 reads YSLEER. J was trimmed by 7 bases and V by 1 base; bases with no gene match: 6. The CDR3 spans 14 residues. CDR3 sequence reads: CASSQVTGAGGYTF. CDR3 coding DNA: TGCGCCAGCAGCCAAGTCACAGGGGCAGGTGGCTACACCTTC.

The rearrangement links TRBV5-6 to TRBJ1-5; D not resolved. V was cut by 1 base and J by 5 bases, with 7 bases left in between. In germline, CDR1 is SGHDT, CDR2 YYEEEE. The CDR3 is made up of 13 amino acids. The DNA for the CDR3 is TGTGCCAGCAGCTTGTATGGGTATCAGCCCCAGCATTTT. The encoded protein is CASSLYGYQPQHF.

The J gene is TRBJ2-7, the V gene TRBV4-1; TRBD2 aligns across 7 bases. V lost 3 bases, J lost 2 bases, and 10 bases stayed unmatched. This CDR3 is built from 16 residues. Germline V lookup: CDR1 MGHRA, CDR2 YSYEKL. Here the CDR3 DNA reads TGCGCCAGCAGCCAGGCGTCTAGCGGTCTCCCCTACGAGCAGTACTTC. Protein product: CASSQASSGLPYEQYF.

The chain has TRBV30 and TRBJ1-1; 8 nucleotides align to TRBD1. CDR1 is GTSNPN, CDR2 SVGIG, per germline (reference sequence). The CDR3 is 12 amino acids. The trim removed 5 bases at V and 6 bases at J, leaving 5 bases unmatched. In nucleotides, the CDR3 is TGTGCCTGGGGACAGGGACGGGCTGAAGCTTTCTTT. It encodes CAWGQGRAEAFF. The full variable domain, its missing parts supplied by reference TRBV30 and TRBJ1-1, is SQTIHQWPATLVQPVGSPLSLECTVEGTSNPNLYWYRQAAGRGLQLLFYSVGIGQISSEVPQNLSASRPQDRQFILSSKKLLLSDSGFYLCAWGQGRAEAFFGQGTRLTVV.

V gene TRBV28 combines with J gene TRBJ1-2; D unclear. The CDR3 spans 14 residues. The V end was cut by 7 bases, the J end by 0 bases, with 12 bases between. Germline V gene sequence: CDR1 MDHEN, CDR2 SYDVKM. In DNA, the CDR3 is TGTGCCAGCACCCCGGGAACAGCTAACTATGGCTACACCTTC. This codes for CASTPGTANYGYTF.